These T cell receptor beta chains were read from a single sample in a study of T-cell memory formation after mild COVID-19. MiXCR, applied by TCRdb to the 5' RACE reads, yields one record per CDR3 protein. The sample yields 170,000 or so distinct CDR3 sequences, about 22% seen once. Sequencing was carried out using PBMCs or a T cell subset sorted from them (not recorded which). Receptors were obtained from an adult woman who had mild COVID-19 (a few samples of this study predate the infection). Cell type and time point are not known. Each CDR3 is given with its conserved first and last residue. Fields, in order: V gene, J gene, D gene, clone size, CDR3 DNA, CDR3 protein. A D gene is named only where the DNA matches it firmly. Part of the rows lack a size; the others show once, few, many or a class for expanded clones.

v_call: TRBV9; j_call: TRBJ2-2; d_call: -; clone_size: few; cdr3_nt: TGTGCCAGCAGCGTATCAGCGGAGAACACCGGGGAGCTGTTTTTT; cdr3_aa: CASSVSAENTGELFF
v_call: TRBV9; j_call: TRBJ1-1; d_call: -; clone_size: many; cdr3_nt: TGTGCCAGCAGCGTAGGAGGCGCCTGGGGGACTGAAGCTTTCTTT; cdr3_aa: CASSVGGAWGTEAFF
v_call: TRBV7-9; j_call: TRBJ2-7; d_call: -; clone_size: -; cdr3_nt: TGTGCCAGCAGCTTAGGGTCTCGACAGGTGCGCTACGAGCAGTACTTC; cdr3_aa: CASSLGSRQVRYEQYF
v_call: TRBV2; j_call: TRBJ1-6; d_call: -; clone_size: -; cdr3_nt: TGTGCCAGCCGCCCCGGACAGACGAATAATTCACCCCTCCACTTT; cdr3_aa: CASRPGQTNNSPLHF
v_call: TRBV7-9; j_call: TRBJ1-6; d_call: -; clone_size: many; cdr3_nt: TGTGCCAGCAGCTCTTCGGATAGGGTTAATTCACCCCTCCACTTT; cdr3_aa: CASSSSDRVNSPLHF
v_call: TRBV5-1; j_call: TRBJ1-1; d_call: -; clone_size: few; cdr3_nt: TGCGCCAGCAGCTTGGGTCTAGGGGACACTGAAGCTTTCTTT; cdr3_aa: CASSLGLGDTEAFF
v_call: TRBV18; j_call: TRBJ2-7; d_call: TRBD1; clone_size: -; cdr3_nt: TGTGCCAGCTCACCCCGGGACAGGGGACGCTACGAGCAGTACTTC; cdr3_aa: CASSPRDRGRYEQYF
v_call: TRBV29-1; j_call: TRBJ1-2; d_call: -; clone_size: few; cdr3_nt: TGCAGCGTGTTCGACATAGGGACGGGCGTGCTCGGCTACACCTTC; cdr3_aa: CSVFDIGTGVLGYTF
v_call: TRBV29-1; j_call: TRBJ2-2; d_call: -; clone_size: -; cdr3_nt: TGCAGCGTGGACCGGGCCGGGGAGCTGTTTTTT; cdr3_aa: CSVDRAGELFF
v_call: TRBV18; j_call: TRBJ1-3; d_call: -; clone_size: -; cdr3_nt: TGTGCCAGCTCACAGGGCTTTGGAAACACCATATATTTT; cdr3_aa: CASSQGFGNTIYF
v_call: TRBV13; j_call: TRBJ1-1; d_call: -; clone_size: -; cdr3_nt: TGTGCCAGCAGCTTGTTGTCCATGAACACTGAAGCTTTCTTT; cdr3_aa: CASSLLSMNTEAFF
v_call: TRBV10-3; j_call: TRBJ1-4; d_call: -; clone_size: few; cdr3_nt: TGTGCCATCAGTGAGTCCCCAGGGTCGGTCTGGAATGAAAAACTGTTTTTT; cdr3_aa: CAISESPGSVWNEKLFF
v_call: TRBV12-3/TRBV12-4; j_call: TRBJ1-1; d_call: -; clone_size: few; cdr3_nt: TGTGCCAGCAGTCCCGGGGAGGGGACTGAAGCTTTCTTT; cdr3_aa: CASSPGEGTEAFF
v_call: TRBV6-2/TRBV6-3; j_call: TRBJ2-7; d_call: -; clone_size: -; cdr3_nt: TGTGCCAGCAGTTGGGCTCCCGGATTGGGAAGGGCCCATGGTGAGCAGTACTTC; cdr3_aa: CASSWAPGLGRAHGEQYF
v_call: TRBV27; j_call: TRBJ2-1; d_call: -; clone_size: -; cdr3_nt: TGTGCCAGCAGTTTTGATAGGGGGGATGAGCAGTTCTTC; cdr3_aa: CASSFDRGDEQFF
v_call: TRBV7-6; j_call: TRBJ2-7; d_call: -; clone_size: -; cdr3_nt: TGTGCCAGCAGCTTAGGGCGGGACGGCGACGAGCAGTACTTC; cdr3_aa: CASSLGRDGDEQYF
v_call: TRBV24-1; j_call: TRBJ2-2; d_call: TRBD1; clone_size: -; cdr3_nt: TGTGCCACCAGTGATGCCTTCGACAGGGGGCTGACCGGGGAGCTGTTTTTT; cdr3_aa: CATSDAFDRGLTGELFF
v_call: TRBV7-9; j_call: TRBJ2-7; d_call: TRBD2; clone_size: few; cdr3_nt: TGTGCCAGCAGCTGGACTAGCGGGGGCCCCGGCAAGCTACTCGAGCAGTACTTC; cdr3_aa: CASSWTSGGPGKLLEQYF
v_call: TRBV7-9; j_call: TRBJ2-5; d_call: -; clone_size: -; cdr3_nt: TGTGCCAGCAGCTTCCCTGGGCAAGAGACCCAGTACTTC; cdr3_aa: CASSFPGQETQYF
v_call: TRBV7-6; j_call: TRBJ2-1; d_call: -; clone_size: few; cdr3_nt: TGTGCCAGCAGCTTAGGCGCAGACCCTGGCAATGAGCAGTTCTTC; cdr3_aa: CASSLGADPGNEQFF
v_call: TRBV13; j_call: TRBJ1-5; d_call: -; clone_size: few; cdr3_nt: TGTGCCAGCAGCTCGGACCGATCTAGCAATCAGCCCCAGCATTTT; cdr3_aa: CASSSDRSSNQPQHF
v_call: TRBV24-1; j_call: TRBJ2-1; d_call: -; clone_size: -; cdr3_nt: TGTGCCACCAGTGATTTGCGTCCAGGGCGCCCGGAGTTC; cdr3_aa: CATSDLRPGRPEF
v_call: TRBV29-1; j_call: TRBJ2-7; d_call: TRBD1; clone_size: few; cdr3_nt: TGCAGCGTTTCCGGACAGGGGCCACTCTACGAGCAGTACTTC; cdr3_aa: CSVSGQGPLYEQYF
v_call: TRBV4-1; j_call: TRBJ2-1; d_call: -; clone_size: -; cdr3_nt: TGCGCCAGCAGCCATCCTATCCTAGGGGGGGGGCCGGACAATGAGCAGTTCTTC; cdr3_aa: CASSHPILGGGPDNEQFF